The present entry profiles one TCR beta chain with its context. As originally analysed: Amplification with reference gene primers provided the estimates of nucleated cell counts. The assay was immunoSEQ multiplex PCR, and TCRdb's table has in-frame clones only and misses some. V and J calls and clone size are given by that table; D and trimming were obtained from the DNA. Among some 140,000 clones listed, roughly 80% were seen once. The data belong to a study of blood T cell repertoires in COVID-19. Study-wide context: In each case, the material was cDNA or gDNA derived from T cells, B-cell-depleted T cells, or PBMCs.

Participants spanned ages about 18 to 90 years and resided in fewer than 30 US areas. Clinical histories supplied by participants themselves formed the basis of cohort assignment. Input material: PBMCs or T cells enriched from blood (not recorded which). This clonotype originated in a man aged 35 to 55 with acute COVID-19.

CDR3 region: CASSFSNRQKNIQYF. The CDR3, as DNA: TGTGCCAGCAGTTTCTCAAACCGACAGAAAAACATTCAGTACTTC. The chain recombines TRBV28 with TRBJ2-4; a possible D gene is TRBD1 (5 bases). In germline, CDR1 is MDHEN, CDR2 SYDVKM. This CDR3 contains 15 residues. With 3 bases removed from V and 4 bases from J, the gap between germline ends came to 13 bases.